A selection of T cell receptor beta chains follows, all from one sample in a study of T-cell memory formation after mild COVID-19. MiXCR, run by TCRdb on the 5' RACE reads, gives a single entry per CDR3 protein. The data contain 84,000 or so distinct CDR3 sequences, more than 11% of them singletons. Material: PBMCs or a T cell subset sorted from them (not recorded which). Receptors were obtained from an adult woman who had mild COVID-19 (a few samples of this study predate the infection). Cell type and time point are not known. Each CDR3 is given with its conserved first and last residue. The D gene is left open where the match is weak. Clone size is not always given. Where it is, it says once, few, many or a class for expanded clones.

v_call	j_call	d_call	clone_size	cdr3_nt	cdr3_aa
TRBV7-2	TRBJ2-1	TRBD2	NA	TGTGCCAGCAGCTTAGGGGTAGCGGGACCGTCCTACAATGAGCAGTTCTTC	CASSLGVAGPSYNEQFF
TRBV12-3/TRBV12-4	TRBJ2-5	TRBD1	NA	TGTGCCAGCAGTTTACGGAAACAGGGGAGCGCAGAGACCCAGTACTTC	CASSLRKQGSAETQYF
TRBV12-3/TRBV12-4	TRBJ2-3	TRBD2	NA	TGTGCCAGCAGTTTTCTCGTCCTCGCGGGAGCCACAGATACGCAGTATTTT	CASSFLVLAGATDTQYF
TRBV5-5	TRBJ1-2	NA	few	TGTGCCAGCAAACGTTTACCAGGCGGGGACTATGGCTACACCTTC	CASKRLPGGDYGYTF
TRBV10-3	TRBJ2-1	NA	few	TGTGCCATCAGTGAGTCGGGGCTGGGCAATGAGCAGTTCTTC	CAISESGLGNEQFF
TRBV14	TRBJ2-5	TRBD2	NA	TGTGCCAGCAGCCCAGGACTAGCGGGAATATCGGGAGGAGAGACCCAGTACTTC	CASSPGLAGISGGETQYF
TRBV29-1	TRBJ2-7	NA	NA	TGCAGCGTTGAACAAGACAGCTCCTACGAGCAGTACTTC	CSVEQDSSYEQYF
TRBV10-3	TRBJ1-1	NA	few	TGTGCCATCAGTGGATCGGACTCCCCATGGAGAACTGAAGCTTTCTTT	CAISGSDSPWRTEAFF
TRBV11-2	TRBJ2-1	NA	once	TGTGCCAGCAGCTTAAGGAGGGCCGATGAGCAGTTCTTC	CASSLRRADEQFF
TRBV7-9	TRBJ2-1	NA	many	TGTGCCAGCAGCCAGGACGGGAATGAGCAGTTCTTC	CASSQDGNEQFF
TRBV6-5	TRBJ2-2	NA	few	TGTGCCAGCAGTTACTCTAGCCCGACCGGGGAGCTGTTTTTT	CASSYSSPTGELFF
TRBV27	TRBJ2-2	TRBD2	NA	TGTGCCAGCAGTTTATTCCCGGGACTAGCCGACGGGGAGCTGTTTTTT	CASSLFPGLADGELFF
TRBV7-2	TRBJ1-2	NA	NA	TGTGCCAGCAGCCCAAGGGACTATGGCTACACCTTC	CASSPRDYGYTF
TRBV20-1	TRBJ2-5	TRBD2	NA	TGCAGTGCTAGAGCCTTCTTAGCGGGTCAAGAGACCCAGTACTTC	CSARAFLAGQETQYF
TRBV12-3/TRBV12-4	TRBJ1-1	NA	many	TGTGCCAGCAGCTTAGGGAACACTGAAGCTTTCTTT	CASSLGNTEAFF
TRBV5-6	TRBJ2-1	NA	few	TGTGCCAGCAGCTTGGCCCACGATGAGCAGTTCTTC	CASSLAHDEQFF